The T cell receptor (beta chain) described here comes from a study of cytomegalovirus exposure and HLA in healthy donors. Study-wide results and caveats: The study designated over 150 TCR beta chains cytomegalovirus-associated.

Turning to this clone: Its target is unknown.

This CDR3 has 16 residues. Germline lookup yields CDR1 MRHNA and CDR2 SNTAGT. The V end was cut by 2 bases, the J end by 5 bases, with 16 bases between. Assay: immunoSEQ multiplex PCR; the TCRdb copy retains only in-frame clones and omits some. The sample has fewer than 200,000 clones, 86% seen once; the top ten hold 2% to 2.5%. The sequencing input was PBMCs. This sequence originates from a woman in her late teens or twenties in good health and CMV-seronegative. The chain couples TRBV6-4 to TRBJ2-1, with a weak D call TRBD1 (6 bases). Here the CDR3 DNA reads TGTGCCAGCAGTGACGGGGTGGGCAGGGGCCACAATGAGCAGTTCTTC. It codes for CASSDGVGRGHNEQFF.